The 3 T cell receptor beta chains reported below all come from one sample, sequenced in a study of blood T cell repertoires in COVID-19. TCRdb's table, derived via immunoSEQ multiplex PCR, lists solely in-frame clones and lacks some. Of under 350,000 clones in the sample, 75% to 85% were seen once. Sequencing input: peripheral blood. Source of these receptors: a human donor in a cohort sampled during active COVID-19.

V gene TRBV7-3 combines with J gene TRBJ2-2, with a possible D match to TRBD2 (6 bases). V dropped 2 bases and J dropped 3 bases, with 13 bases sitting between them. This CDR3 region has 16 residues. Germline lookup yields CDR1 SGHTA and CDR2 FQGTGA. The chain's CDR3 is CASSLSPGGDTGELFF. The CDR3 DNA follows: TGTGCCAGCAGCTTATCACCCGGGGGTGACACCGGGGAGCTGTTTTTT.

The V gene is TRBV15, the J gene TRBJ2-5; 10 bases are shared with TRBD2. This CDR3 spans 19 amino acids. Per the germline V gene, CDR1 is LNHNV and CDR2 is YYDKDF (reference sequence). V shed 3 bases, J shed 2 bases, and the junction held 15 bases outside the gene matches. The CDR3 nucleotides are TGTGCCACCAGCAGGACCACGAGGGGTAGCGGGGGGATACAAGAGACCCAGTACTTC. This sequence encodes CATSRTTRGSGGIQETQYF.

V is TRBV3-1 (or the pseudogene TRBV3-2) and J is TRBJ2-2, with D tentatively TRBD1 (5 bases). CDR3 size: 13 residues. Germline CDR1 is LGHDT and CDR2 is YNNKEL (reference sequence). The V end was cut by 4 bases, the J end by 6 bases, with 9 bases between. The CDR3 is CASSPPGPGELFF. The CDR3 region has the DNA TGTGCCAGCAGCCCCCCAGGGCCCGGGGAGCTGTTTTTT.